This TCR beta chain was documented in a study of spatial heterogeneity in lung cancer. Time point noted: sample taken at primary tumor resection. A single record per CDR3 protein comes from TCRdb applying MiXCR to the 5' RACE reads. This table holds about 30,000 distinct CDR3 sequences, roughly 6.9% found once. CDR1 is MDHEN and CDR2 is SYDVKM in the germline V gene. V was trimmed by 8 bases and J by 0 bases, leaving 18 bases between them. The CDR3 is 16 residues long. In its sample, this clonotype was seen many times. What it binds is unknown. Whole-study results and caveats: Mutation counts in tumors were tracked by counts of expanded intratumoral alpha and beta TCRs.

This sequence joins TRBV28 and TRBJ2-3; D ambiguous. This sequence was found in a male donor with early-stage non-small cell lung cancer. Sequenced here: lung tumor tissue, sampled at surgery. The CDR3 loop is CASPPSVATSTDTQYF. The CDR3 DNA reads TGTGCCAGCCCCCCATCGGTAGCTACTAGCACAGATACGCAGTATTTT. Variable domain in full (rest from reference TRBV28 and TRBJ2-3): DVKVTQSSRYLVKRTGEKVFLECVQDMDHENMFWYRQDPGLGLRLIYFSYDVKMKEKGDIPEGYSVSREKKERFSLILESASTNQTSMYLCASPPSVATSTDTQYFGPGTRLTVL.